This is a list of T cell receptor beta chains from one sample in a study of cytomegalovirus exposure and HLA in healthy donors. Data came from immunoSEQ multiplex PCR; TCRdb stores just in-frame clones and leaves some out. The sample consists of under 200,000 clones, approximately 67% of them appearing once. Sequencing was done on a sample of PBMCs. Receptor source: a man aged 40-55 years in good health and CMV-seronegative. CDR3s include the opening cysteine and the closing phenylalanine or tryptophan. A D gene is named only where the DNA matches it firmly. Size is stated for part of the rows, as once, few or many counts, or as a class when the clone is expanded.

D gene: .; clone size: few; J gene: TRBJ2-1; V gene: TRBV5-4; CDR3 protein: CASSRDTSSYNEQFF; CDR3 DNA: TGTGCCAGCAGCCGAGACACGAGCTCCTACAATGAGCAGTTCTTC
D gene: .; clone size: .; J gene: TRBJ1-2; V gene: TRBV9; CDR3 protein: CASSVERQGYGYTF; CDR3 DNA: TGTGCCAGCAGCGTAGAACGCCAGGGGTATGGCTACACCTTC
D gene: TRBD1; clone size: few; J gene: TRBJ1-5; V gene: TRBV6-1; CDR3 protein: CASSGTGVWSNQPQHF; CDR3 DNA: TGTGCCAGCAGTGGGACAGGGGTTTGGAGCAATCAGCCCCAGCATTTT
D gene: .; clone size: .; J gene: TRBJ2-3; V gene: TRBV9; CDR3 protein: CASSVGGLVGADTQYF; CDR3 DNA: TGTGCCAGCAGCGTAGGGGGCCTAGTAGGCGCAGATACGCAGTATTTT
D gene: TRBD2; clone size: .; J gene: TRBJ2-3; V gene: TRBV27; CDR3 protein: CASSHPDSSGSTDTQYF; CDR3 DNA: TGTGCCAGCAGTCACCCGGACTCTAGCGGGAGCACAGATACGCAGTATTTT
D gene: .; clone size: .; J gene: TRBJ1-5; V gene: TRBV7-9; CDR3 protein: CASSLGGASNNQPQHF; CDR3 DNA: TGTGCCAGCAGCTTAGGTGGAGCAAGTAACAATCAGCCCCAGCATTTT
D gene: TRBD1; clone size: .; J gene: TRBJ1-6; V gene: TRBV10-3; CDR3 protein: CAISESTGDSPLHF; CDR3 DNA: TGTGCCATCAGTGAGTCGACAGGGGATTCACCCCTCCACTTT
D gene: TRBD2; clone size: once; J gene: TRBJ2-3; V gene: TRBV7-6; CDR3 protein: CASSLVVTSGRWEDTQYF; CDR3 DNA: TGTGCCAGCAGCTTAGTTGTGACTAGCGGGAGATGGGAAGATACGCAGTATTTT
D gene: TRBD1; clone size: .; J gene: TRBJ2-5; V gene: TRBV15; CDR3 protein: CATSRDRTGGQETQYF; CDR3 DNA: TGTGCCACCAGCAGAGATCGCACAGGGGGGCAAGAGACCCAGTACTTC
D gene: TRBD2; clone size: .; J gene: TRBJ2-7; V gene: TRBV5-5; CDR3 protein: CASSLSPGGPDYEQYF; CDR3 DNA: TGTGCCAGCAGCTTGAGTCCGGGGGGGCCTGACTACGAGCAGTACTTC
D gene: TRBD2; clone size: .; J gene: TRBJ2-7; V gene: TRBV10-3; CDR3 protein: CAIRGLLAGGETGSYEQYF; CDR3 DNA: TGTGCCATCAGGGGCCTACTAGCGGGGGGCGAAACGGGCTCCTACGAGCAGTACTTC
D gene: .; clone size: .; J gene: TRBJ1-5; V gene: TRBV28; CDR3 protein: CASSSPGTSKRGQPQHF; CDR3 DNA: TGTGCCAGCAGTAGTCCCGGGACATCAAAGAGAGGTCAGCCCCAGCATTTT
D gene: .; clone size: .; J gene: TRBJ2-2; V gene: TRBV7-2; CDR3 protein: CASSLYRAAAGELFF; CDR3 DNA: TGTGCCAGCAGCTTATATAGGGCAGCGGCCGGGGAGCTGTTTTTT
D gene: TRBD1; clone size: few; J gene: TRBJ1-1; V gene: TRBV2; CDR3 protein: CASSGDSTEAFF; CDR3 DNA: TGTGCCAGCAGTGGGGACAGCACTGAAGCTTTCTTT
D gene: .; clone size: few; J gene: TRBJ2-5; V gene: TRBV5-1; CDR3 protein: CASSLAGTAETQYF; CDR3 DNA: TGCGCCAGCAGCTTGGCCGGTACCGCCGAGACCCAGTACTTC
D gene: TRBD1; clone size: .; J gene: TRBJ1-2; V gene: TRBV11-2; CDR3 protein: CASSYDRVDGYTF; CDR3 DNA: TGTGCCAGCAGCTACGACAGGGTTGATGGCTACACCTTC
D gene: TRBD2; clone size: few; J gene: TRBJ2-1; V gene: TRBV28; CDR3 protein: CASSLRLAGVNEQFF; CDR3 DNA: TGTGCCAGCAGTTTAAGACTAGCGGGAGTCAATGAGCAGTTCTTC
D gene: TRBD1; clone size: .; J gene: TRBJ1-2; V gene: TRBV9; CDR3 protein: CASSVRTGGFGYTF; CDR3 DNA: TGTGCCAGCAGCGTAAGAACAGGGGGCTTTGGCTACACCTTC
D gene: TRBD1; clone size: .; J gene: TRBJ2-7; V gene: TRBV30; CDR3 protein: CAWSLGQGVYEQYF; CDR3 DNA: TGTGCCTGGAGTTTAGGACAGGGGGTCTACGAGCAGTACTTC
D gene: TRBD2; clone size: few; J gene: TRBJ2-7; V gene: TRBV11-1; CDR3 protein: CASSRGTSGTYEQYF; CDR3 DNA: TGTGCCAGCAGCCGCGGGACTAGCGGGACCTACGAGCAGTACTTC
D gene: .; clone size: .; J gene: TRBJ2-7; V gene: TRBV4-2; CDR3 protein: CASSQGPQTITYEQYF; CDR3 DNA: TGTGCCAGCAGCCAAGGTCCGCAGACTATAACCTACGAGCAGTACTTC
D gene: TRBD1; clone size: once; J gene: TRBJ2-7; V gene: TRBV9; CDR3 protein: CASSSRQGSEQYF; CDR3 DNA: TGTGCCAGCAGCTCACGACAGGGCTCCGAGCAGTACTTC